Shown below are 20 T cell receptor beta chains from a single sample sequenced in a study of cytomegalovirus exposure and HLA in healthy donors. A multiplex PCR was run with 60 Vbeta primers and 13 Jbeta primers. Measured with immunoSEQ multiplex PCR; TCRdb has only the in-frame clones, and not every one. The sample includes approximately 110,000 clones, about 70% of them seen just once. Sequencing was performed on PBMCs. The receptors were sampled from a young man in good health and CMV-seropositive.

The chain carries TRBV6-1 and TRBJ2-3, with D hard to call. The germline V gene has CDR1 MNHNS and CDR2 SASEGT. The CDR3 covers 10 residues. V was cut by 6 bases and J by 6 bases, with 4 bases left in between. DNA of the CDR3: TGTGCCAGCAGGAGTGATACGCAGTATTTT. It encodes CASRSDTQYF.

The CDR3 DNA sequence: TGTGCCAGCAGCTCACCGCTAGCCTTTAACTATGGCTACACCTTC. It specifies CASSSPLAFNYGYTF. The chain recombines TRBV9 with TRBJ1-2, with D unclear. The germline CDR1 and CDR2 sequences are SGDLS and YYNGEE. The CDR3 is 15 residues long. Trimming pared 4 bases from V and 1 base from J, leaving 14 bases between.

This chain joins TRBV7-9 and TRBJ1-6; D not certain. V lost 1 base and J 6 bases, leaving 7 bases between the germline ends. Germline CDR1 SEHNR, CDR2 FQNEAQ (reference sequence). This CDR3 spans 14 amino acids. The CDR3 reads CASSLVQANSPLHF. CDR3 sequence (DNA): TGTGCCAGCAGCTTAGTTCAGGCTAATTCACCCCTCCACTTT.

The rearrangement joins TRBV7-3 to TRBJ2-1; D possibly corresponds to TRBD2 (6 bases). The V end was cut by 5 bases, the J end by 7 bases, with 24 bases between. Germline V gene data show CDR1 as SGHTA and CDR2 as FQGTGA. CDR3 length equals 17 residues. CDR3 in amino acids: CASSLTPPSDLGNEQFF. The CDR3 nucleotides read TGTGCCAGCAGCCTCACGCCCCCTAGCGACCTTGGGAATGAGCAGTTCTTC.

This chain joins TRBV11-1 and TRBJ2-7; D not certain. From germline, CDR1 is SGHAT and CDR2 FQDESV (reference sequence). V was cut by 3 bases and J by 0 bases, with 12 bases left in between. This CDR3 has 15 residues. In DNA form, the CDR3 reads TGTGCCAGCAGCTTTTCTTCAGTTAACTCCTACGAGCAGTACTTC. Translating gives CASSFSSVNSYEQYF.

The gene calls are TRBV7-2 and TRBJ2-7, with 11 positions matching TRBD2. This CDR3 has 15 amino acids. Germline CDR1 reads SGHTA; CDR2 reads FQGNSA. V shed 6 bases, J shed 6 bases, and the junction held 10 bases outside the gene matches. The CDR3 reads CASSFTSGGISEQYF. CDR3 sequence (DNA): TGTGCCAGCAGTTTTACTAGCGGGGGCATCTCCGAGCAGTACTTC.

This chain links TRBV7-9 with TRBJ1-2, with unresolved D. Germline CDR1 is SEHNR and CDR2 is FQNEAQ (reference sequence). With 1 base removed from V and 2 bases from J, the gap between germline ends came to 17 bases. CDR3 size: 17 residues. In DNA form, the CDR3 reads TGTGCCAGCAGCTTAGTCAACGCGGGCAGCCCCAACTATGGCTACACCTTC. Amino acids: CASSLVNAGSPNYGYTF.

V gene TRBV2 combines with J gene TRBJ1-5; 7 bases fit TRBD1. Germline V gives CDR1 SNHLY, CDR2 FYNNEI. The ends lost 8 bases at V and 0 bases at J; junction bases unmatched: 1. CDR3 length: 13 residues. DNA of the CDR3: TGTGCCAGCCAGGGGGATAGCAATCAGCCCCAGCATTTT. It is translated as CASQGDSNQPQHF.

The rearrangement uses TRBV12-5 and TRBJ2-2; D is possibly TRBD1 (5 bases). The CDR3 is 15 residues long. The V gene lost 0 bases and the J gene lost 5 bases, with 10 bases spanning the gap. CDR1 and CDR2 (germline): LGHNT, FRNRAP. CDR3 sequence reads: CASGLVLRGTGELFF. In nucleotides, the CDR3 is TGTGCTAGTGGTTTGGTACTAAGGGGAACCGGGGAGCTGTTTTTT.

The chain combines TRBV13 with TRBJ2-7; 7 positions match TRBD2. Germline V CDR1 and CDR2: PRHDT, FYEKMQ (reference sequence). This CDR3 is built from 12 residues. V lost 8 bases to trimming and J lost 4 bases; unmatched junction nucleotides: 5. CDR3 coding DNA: TGTGCCAGCGGAGCGGGGCTATACGAGCAGTACTTC. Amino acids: CASGAGLYEQYF.

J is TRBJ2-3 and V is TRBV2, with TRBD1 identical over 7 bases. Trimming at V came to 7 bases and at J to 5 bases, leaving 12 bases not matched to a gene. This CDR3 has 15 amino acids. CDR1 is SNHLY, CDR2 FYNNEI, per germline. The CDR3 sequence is CASTEAGGSLDTQYF. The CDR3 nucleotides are TGTGCCAGCACCGAGGCAGGGGGATCCTTAGATACGCAGTATTTT.

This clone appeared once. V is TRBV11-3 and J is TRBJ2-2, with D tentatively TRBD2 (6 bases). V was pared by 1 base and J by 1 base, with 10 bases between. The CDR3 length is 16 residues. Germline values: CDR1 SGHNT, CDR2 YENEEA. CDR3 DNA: TGTGCCAGCAGCTTAGGCCCCGGGGGGAACACCGGGGAGCTGTTTTTT. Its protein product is CASSLGPGGNTGELFF.

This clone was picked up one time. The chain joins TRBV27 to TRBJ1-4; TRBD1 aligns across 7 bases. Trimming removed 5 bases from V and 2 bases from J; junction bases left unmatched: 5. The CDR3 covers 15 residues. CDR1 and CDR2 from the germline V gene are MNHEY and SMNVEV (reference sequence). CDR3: CASSGQGETNEKLFF. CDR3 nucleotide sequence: TGTGCCAGCAGTGGTCAGGGGGAGACTAATGAAAAACTGTTTTTT. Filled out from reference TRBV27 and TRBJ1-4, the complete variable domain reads EAQVTQNPRYLITVTGKKLTVTCSQNMNHEYMSWYRQDPGLGLRQIYYSMNVEVTDKGDVPEGYKVSRKEKRNFPLILESPSPNQTSLYFCASSGQGETNEKLFFGSGTQLSVL.

CDR3 region: CASHPTRGGTGELFF. The CDR3, as DNA: TGTGCCAGCCACCCCACCAGGGGAGGGACCGGGGAGCTGTTTTTT. The chain recombines TRBV5-4 with TRBJ2-2; tentative D call: TRBD2 (7 bases). V was clipped by 7 bases and J by 5 bases, with 18 bases between them. CDR1 is SGHNT and CDR2 is YYREEE in the germline V gene (reference sequence). The CDR3 spans 15 residues.

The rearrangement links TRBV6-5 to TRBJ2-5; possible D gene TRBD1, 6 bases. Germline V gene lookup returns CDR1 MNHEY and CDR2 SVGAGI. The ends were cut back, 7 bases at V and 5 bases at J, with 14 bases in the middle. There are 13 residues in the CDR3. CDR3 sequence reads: CASTPPGEETQYF. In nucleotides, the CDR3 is TGTGCCAGCACTCCCCCAGGGGAGGAGACCCAGTACTTC.

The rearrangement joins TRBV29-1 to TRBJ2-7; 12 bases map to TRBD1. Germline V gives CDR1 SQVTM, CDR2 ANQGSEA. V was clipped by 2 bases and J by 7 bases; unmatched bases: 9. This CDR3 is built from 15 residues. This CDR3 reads CSVETRDRGRWEQYF. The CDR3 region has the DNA TGCAGCGTTGAAACCCGGGACAGGGGGCGCTGGGAGCAGTACTTC.

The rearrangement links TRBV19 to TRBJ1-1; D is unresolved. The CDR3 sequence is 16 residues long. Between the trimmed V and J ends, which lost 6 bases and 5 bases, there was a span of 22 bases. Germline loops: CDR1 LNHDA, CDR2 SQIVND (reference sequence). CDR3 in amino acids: CASSNWGMWETTEAFF. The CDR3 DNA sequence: TGTGCCAGTAGCAATTGGGGTATGTGGGAGACGACTGAAGCTTTCTTT. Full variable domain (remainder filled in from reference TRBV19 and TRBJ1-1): DGGITQSPKYLFRKEGQNVTLSCEQNLNHDAMYWYRQDPGQGLRLIYYSQIVNDFQKGDIAEGYSVSREKKESFPLTVTSAQKNPTAFYLCASSNWGMWETTEAFFGQGTRLTVV.

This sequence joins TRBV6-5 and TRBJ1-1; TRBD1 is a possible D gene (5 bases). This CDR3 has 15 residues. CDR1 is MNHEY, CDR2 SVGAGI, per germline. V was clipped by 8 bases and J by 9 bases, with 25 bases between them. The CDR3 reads CASQKPGGNIFQAFF. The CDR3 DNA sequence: TGTGCCAGCCAGAAACCGGGGGGAAACATCTTCCAAGCTTTCTTT.

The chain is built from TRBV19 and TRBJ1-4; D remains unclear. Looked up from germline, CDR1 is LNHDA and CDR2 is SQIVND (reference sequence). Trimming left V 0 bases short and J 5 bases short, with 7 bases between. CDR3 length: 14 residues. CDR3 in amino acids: CASSIETGNEKLFF. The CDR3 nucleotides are TGTGCCAGTAGTATAGAAACGGGGAATGAAAAACTGTTTTTT.

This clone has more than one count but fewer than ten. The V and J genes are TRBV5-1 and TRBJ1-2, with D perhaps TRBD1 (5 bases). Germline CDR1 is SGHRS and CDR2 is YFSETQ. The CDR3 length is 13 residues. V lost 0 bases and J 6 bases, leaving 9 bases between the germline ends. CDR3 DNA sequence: TGCGCCAGCAGCTTGGGGCAGGGTCATGGCTACACCTTC. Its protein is CASSLGQGHGYTF.